This T cell receptor (beta chain) was identified in a study of cytomegalovirus exposure and HLA in healthy donors. Findings and caveats of the study: Other equally common chains were less clonally expanded than HLA-associated TCR beta chains, a later analysis showed. The later analysis indicated that the majority of CMV-associated TCR beta chains appeared HLA-restricted.

On this clone itself: What it binds is unknown.

PCR used 60 Vbeta primers and 13 Jbeta primers. Sequenced by immunoSEQ multiplex PCR; TCRdb stores in-frame clones only, minus some. The sample carries 20,000 to 30,000 clones, about 70% recorded once. Per germline, CDR1 SGHDT and CDR2 YYEEEE. The CDR3 runs to 13 residues. The V and J ends lost 1 base and 2 bases respectively, with 5 bases between them. The receptor was isolated from a woman between 45 and 60 years old in good health and CMV-seronegative. The chain employs TRBV5-6 and TRBJ2-3, with D hard to call. Sequenced input: PBMCs. CDR3 nucleotides: TGTGCCAGCAGCTTGCAGAACACAGATACGCAGTATTTT. Its protein product is CASSLQNTDTQYF.